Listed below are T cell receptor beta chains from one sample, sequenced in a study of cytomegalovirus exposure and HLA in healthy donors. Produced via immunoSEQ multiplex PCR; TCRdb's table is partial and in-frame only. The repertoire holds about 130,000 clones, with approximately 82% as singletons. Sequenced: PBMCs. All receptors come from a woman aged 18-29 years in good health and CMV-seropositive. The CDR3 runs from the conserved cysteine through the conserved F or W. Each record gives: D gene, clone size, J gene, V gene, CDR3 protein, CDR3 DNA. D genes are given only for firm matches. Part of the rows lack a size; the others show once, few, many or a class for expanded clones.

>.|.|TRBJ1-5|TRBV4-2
CASSQEGSQPQHF
TGTGCCAGCAGCCAAGAAGGGAGTCAGCCCCAGCATTTT
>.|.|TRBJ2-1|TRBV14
CASSQGSRVGNEQFF
TGTGCCAGCAGCCAAGGCAGCAGGGTAGGAAATGAGCAGTTCTTC
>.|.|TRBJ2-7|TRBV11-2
CASSSNPAYEQYF
TGTGCCAGCAGCTCGAACCCAGCCTACGAGCAGTACTTC
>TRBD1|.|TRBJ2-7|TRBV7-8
CASSDFRDRGNEQYF
TGTGCCAGCAGCGACTTCCGGGACAGGGGGAACGAGCAGTACTTC
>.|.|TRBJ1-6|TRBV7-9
CASSRGISYNSPLHF
TGTGCCAGCAGCAGAGGGATCTCCTATAATTCACCCCTCCACTTT
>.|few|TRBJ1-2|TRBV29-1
CSVGSSGYGYTF
TGCAGCGTTGGAAGCTCAGGCTATGGCTACACCTTC
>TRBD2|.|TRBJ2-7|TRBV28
CASSPPSGTSFHEQYF
TGTGCCAGCAGCCCACCTTCCGGGACTAGCTTCCACGAGCAGTACTTC
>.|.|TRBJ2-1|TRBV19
CASSIWGDNEQFF
TGTGCCAGTAGTATTTGGGGGGACAATGAGCAGTTCTTC
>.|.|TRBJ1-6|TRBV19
CASSIGQERNSPLHF
TGTGCCAGTAGTATAGGACAGGAACGTAATTCACCCCTCCACTTT
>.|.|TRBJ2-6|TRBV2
CASSSTGFSGANVLTF
TGTGCCAGCAGTTCAACGGGGTTCTCTGGGGCCAACGTCCTGACTTTC
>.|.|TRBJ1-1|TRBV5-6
CASTRTPLEDSTEAFF
TGTGCCAGCACCCGTACCCCCCTTGAGGATAGCACTGAAGCTTTCTTT
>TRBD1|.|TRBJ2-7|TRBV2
CASRDRGREQYF
TGTGCCAGCAGGGACAGGGGGCGCGAGCAGTACTTC
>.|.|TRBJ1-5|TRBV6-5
CATAGSNQPQHF
TGTGCCACCGCAGGTAGCAATCAGCCCCAGCATTTT
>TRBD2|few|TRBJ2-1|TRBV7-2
CASSLGPAGGTNNEQFF
TGTGCCAGCAGCTTAGGTCCAGCGGGGGGGACGAACAATGAGCAGTTCTTC
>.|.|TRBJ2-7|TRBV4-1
CASSQNLGAPYEQYF
TGCGCCAGCAGCCAAAACCTGGGAGCCCCCTACGAGCAGTACTTC
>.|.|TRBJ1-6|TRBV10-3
CAISVNADDSPLHF
TGTGCCATCAGTGTTAATGCGGATGATTCACCCCTCCACTTT
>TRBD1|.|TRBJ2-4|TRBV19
CASLMTGSNIQYF
TGTGCCAGTCTAATGACAGGGTCCAACATTCAGTACTTC
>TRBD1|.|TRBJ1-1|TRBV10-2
CATLRTGSTEAFF
TGCGCCACCCTACGGACAGGGAGCACTGAAGCTTTCTTT
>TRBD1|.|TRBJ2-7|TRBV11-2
CASSLAGQGAYEQYF
TGTGCCAGCAGCTTAGCGGGACAGGGGGCCTACGAGCAGTACTTC
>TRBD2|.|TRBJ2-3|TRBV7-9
CSSPGAGGTDTQYF
TGTTCCAGTCCGGGAGCGGGGGGTACAGATACGCAGTATTTT
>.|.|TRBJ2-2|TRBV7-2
CASSLDSGFTGELFF
TGTGCCAGCAGCTTAGATTCGGGGTTCACCGGGGAGCTGTTTTTT
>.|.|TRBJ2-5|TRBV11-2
CASSPSIEETQYF
TGTGCCAGCAGTCCTAGTATTGAAGAGACCCAGTACTTC
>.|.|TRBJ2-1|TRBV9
CASSVGQDHGEQFF
TGTGCCAGCAGCGTAGGGCAGGATCATGGTGAGCAGTTCTTC
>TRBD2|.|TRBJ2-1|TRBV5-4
CASSSALAGGYEQFF
TGTGCCAGCAGCTCCGCCCTAGCGGGGGGCTATGAGCAGTTCTTC
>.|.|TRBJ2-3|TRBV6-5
CASGSAGAADTQYF
TGTGCCAGCGGGTCCGCGGGGGCGGCAGATACGCAGTATTTT
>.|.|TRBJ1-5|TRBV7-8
CASSLYIGQPQHF
TGTGCCAGCAGCTTATACATTGGTCAGCCCCAGCATTTT
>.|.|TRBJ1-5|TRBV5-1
CASSLVYNNSNQPQHF
TGCGCCAGCAGCTTGGTGTACAACAATAGCAATCAGCCCCAGCATTTT
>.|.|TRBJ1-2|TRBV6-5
CASSPMETAAYGYTF
TGTGCCAGCAGCCCAATGGAGACGGCGGCTTATGGCTACACCTTC
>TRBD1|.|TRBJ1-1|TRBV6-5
CASAGGVREAFF
TGTGCCAGCGCAGGGGGCGTACGGGAAGCTTTCTTT
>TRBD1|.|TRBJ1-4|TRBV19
CASSRPGQGDEKLFF
TGTGCCAGTAGTCGACCGGGACAGGGGGATGAAAAACTGTTTTTT
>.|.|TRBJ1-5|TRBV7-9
CASSLAGSPGQPQHF
TGTGCCAGCAGCTTAGCTGGGTCTCCGGGACAGCCCCAGCATTTT
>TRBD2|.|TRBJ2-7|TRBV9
CASSVYDGGGSYEQYF
TGTGCCAGCAGCGTATACGACGGGGGGGGAAGCTACGAGCAGTACTTC
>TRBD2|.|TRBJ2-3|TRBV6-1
CASSESGGHSTDTQYF
TGTGCCAGCAGTGAGAGCGGGGGGCATAGCACAGATACGCAGTATTTT
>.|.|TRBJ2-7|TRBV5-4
CASSNTGRDYEQYF
TGTGCCAGCAGCAATACGGGACGGGACTACGAGCAGTACTTC
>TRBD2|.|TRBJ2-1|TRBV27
CASSLSPPGSGGADEQFF
TGTGCCAGCAGTTTATCACCCCCCGGTAGCGGGGGGGCCGATGAGCAGTTCTTC
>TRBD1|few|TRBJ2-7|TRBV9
CASSVVDRVSYEQYF
TGTGCCAGCAGCGTAGTGGACAGGGTTTCCTACGAGCAGTACTTC
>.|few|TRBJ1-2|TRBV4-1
CASSQPQGGYTF
TGCGCCAGCAGCCAACCCCAGGGGGGCTACACCTTC